This T cell receptor (beta chain) was documented in a study of T-cell reconstitution after alpha-beta-depleted transplantation in children. Losses at the gene ends were 7 bases for V and 5 bases for J; bases not matched to a gene: 6. The CDR3 spans 15 residues. Molecular barcoding with unique molecular identifiers was used for the TCRbeta library. From the PCR reads, TCRdb called clonotypes with MiXCR, one entry per CDR3 protein. The data show 450,000 to 600,000 distinct CDR3 sequences, approximately 12% seen once. Study conclusions and caveats: After one year, T-cell counts and TCRbeta diversity mostly came from new T cells. Certain patients had high TCRbeta diversity at day 60, and it came from recipient T cells and thymic progenitors that survived.

This clonotype has more than one count but fewer than ten. Antigen: not known. The chain links TRBV12-3 or TRBV12-4 to TRBJ1-5; TRBD1 aligns across 12 bases. This TCR derives from a male patient aged 10 to 17 who had a stem cell transplant for acute myeloid leukemia, so the T cells may come from the graft donor. The material sequenced was PBMCs, mostly from graft donor cells, taken 360 days after TCRalphabeta/CD19-depleted stem cell transplant. DNA of the CDR3: TGTGCCAGCACCCTCGGGACAGGGGGCCATCAGCCCCAGCATTTT. Protein sequence: CASTLGTGGHQPQHF.